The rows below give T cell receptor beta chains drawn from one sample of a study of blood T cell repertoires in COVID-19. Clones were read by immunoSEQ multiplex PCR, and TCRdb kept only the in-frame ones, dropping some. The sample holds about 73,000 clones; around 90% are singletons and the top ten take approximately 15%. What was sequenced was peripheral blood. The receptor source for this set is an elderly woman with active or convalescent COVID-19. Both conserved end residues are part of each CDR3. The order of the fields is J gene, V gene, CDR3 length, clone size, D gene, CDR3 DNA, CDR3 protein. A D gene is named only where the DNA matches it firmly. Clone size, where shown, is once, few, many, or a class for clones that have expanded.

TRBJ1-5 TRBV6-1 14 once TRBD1 TGTGCCAGCAGAAATACAGGGGGAAATCAGCCCCAGCATTTT CASRNTGGNQPQHF
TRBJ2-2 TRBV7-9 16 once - TGTGCCAGCAGATCTACCGCAGGGAAGAACACCGGGGAGCTGTTTTTT CASRSTAGKNTGELFF
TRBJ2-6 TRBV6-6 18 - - TGTGCCAGCAGTCCAGGTAGACAGATTTCCTCTGGGGCCAACGTCCTGACTTTC CASSPGRQISSGANVLTF
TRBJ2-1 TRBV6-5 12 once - TGTGCCAGCGGGGCAGCCTACAATGAGCAGTTCTTC CASGAAYNEQFF
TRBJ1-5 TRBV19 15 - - TGTGCCACCTCTCCTCAGGGAGGGGCTTACCAGCCCCAGCATTTT CATSPQGGAYQPQHF
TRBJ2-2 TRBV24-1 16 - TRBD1 TGTGCCACTGCACAGGGGAAAAGTTGGAACACCGGGGAGCTGTTTTTT CATAQGKSWNTGELFF
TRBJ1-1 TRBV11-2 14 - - TGTGCCAGCAGCTTAGGGGGCGGAGGGGTTGACGCTTTCTTT CASSLGGGGVDAFF
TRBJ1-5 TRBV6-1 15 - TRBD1 TGTGCCAGCAGTGAATGGAGACAGGGCGGCCAGCCCCAGCATTTT CASSEWRQGGQPQHF
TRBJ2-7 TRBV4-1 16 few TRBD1 TGCGCCAGCAGCTCCGGGACAGGGGGCAGCTCCTACGAGCAGTACTTC CASSSGTGGSSYEQYF
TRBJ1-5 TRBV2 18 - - TGTGCCAGCGGGAGGGGGGACTTTGGGCCCCAAGAGAATCAGCCCCAGCATTTT CASGRGDFGPQENQPQHF
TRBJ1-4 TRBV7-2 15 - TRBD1 TGTGCCAGCAGCTTATGGGGGACAGGGGATGAAAAACTGTTTTTT CASSLWGTGDEKLFF
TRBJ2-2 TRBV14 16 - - TGTGCCAGCAGCCAGATCCTTCCCGGGGACACCGGGGAGCTGTTTTTT CASSQILPGDTGELFF
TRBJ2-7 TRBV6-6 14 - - TGTGCCAGCAGTCCTTCCCTAGCCTCCTACGAGCAGTACTTC CASSPSLASYEQYF
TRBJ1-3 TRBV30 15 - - TGTGCCTGGAGTGTACGGGGTGGATCTGGAAACACCATATATTTT CAWSVRGGSGNTIYF
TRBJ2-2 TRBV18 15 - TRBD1 TGTGCCAGCTCATTACAGGGGGCGAACACCGGGGAGCTGTTTTTT CASSLQGANTGELFF
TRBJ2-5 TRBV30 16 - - TGTGCCTGGAGTGTACGAGGAGTTATAGCCCAAGAGACCCAGTACTTC CAWSVRGVIAQETQYF
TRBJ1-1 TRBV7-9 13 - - TGTGCCAGCAGCCCCTCAGGGAGGACTGAAGCTTTCTTT CASSPSGRTEAFF
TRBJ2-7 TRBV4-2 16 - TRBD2 TGTGCCAGCAGCCAAGGACTAGCGGGGGGACCCTACGAGCAGTACTTC CASSQGLAGGPYEQYF
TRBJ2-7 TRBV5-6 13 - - TGTGCCAGCAGCTCGGGACTGAGCTACGAGCAGTACTTC CASSSGLSYEQYF
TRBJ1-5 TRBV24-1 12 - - TGTGCCACCAGTGACCCTTCCCAGCCCCAGCATTTT CATSDPSQPQHF
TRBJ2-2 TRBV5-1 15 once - TGCGCCAGCAGCTTGGTCACGACTGGGTCCGGGGAGCTGTTTTTT CASSLVTTGSGELFF
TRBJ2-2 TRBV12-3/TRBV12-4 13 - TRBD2 TGTGCCAGCAGTTATAGCGGGGCCGGGGAGCTGTTTTTT CASSYSGAGELFF
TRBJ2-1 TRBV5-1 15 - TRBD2 TGCGCCAGCAGCCTAGGGACTAGCGGGTACAATGAGCAGTTCTTC CASSLGTSGYNEQFF
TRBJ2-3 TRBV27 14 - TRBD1 TGTGCCAGCAGTCCGGGACAGGGGGCAGATACGCAGTATTTT CASSPGQGADTQYF
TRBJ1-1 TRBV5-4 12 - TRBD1 TGTGCCAGCAGCTTCGGAGGGACAGAGGCTTTCTTT CASSFGGTEAFF
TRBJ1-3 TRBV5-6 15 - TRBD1 TGTGCCAGCAGCTTCCGGACAGGGGCTGGAAACACCATATATTTT CASSFRTGAGNTIYF
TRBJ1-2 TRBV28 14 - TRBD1 TGTGCCAGCAGTAGAGGGGGCTCGGGCTATGGCTACACCTTC CASSRGGSGYGYTF
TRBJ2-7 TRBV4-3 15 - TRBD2 TGCGCCAGCAGCCAAGGTACACTAGCGACCTACGAGCAGTACTTC CASSQGTLATYEQYF
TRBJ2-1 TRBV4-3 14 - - TGCGCCAGCAGCCAAGATCGGACAACCGATGAGCAGTTCTTC CASSQDRTTDEQFF
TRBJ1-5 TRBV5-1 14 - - TGCGCCAGCAGCTTAACCGGGGGCAATCAGCCCCAGCATTTT CASSLTGGNQPQHF
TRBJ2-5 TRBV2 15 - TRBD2 TGTGCCAGCAGTCGGACTAGCGGGGGGAGGGAGACCCAGTACTTC CASSRTSGGRETQYF
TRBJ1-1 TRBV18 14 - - TGTGCCAGCTCACGTCAGGGCCTCCCGGCTGAAGCTTTCTTT CASSRQGLPAEAFF
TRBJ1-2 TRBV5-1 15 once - TGCGCCAGCAGCTTGGCCCCGAGACAGGCTGGAGGCTACACCTTC CASSLAPRQAGGYTF
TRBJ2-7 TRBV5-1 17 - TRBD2 TGCGCCAGCAGTCTCACAGCTCCGGGGAGGGTGCCCTACGAGCAGTACTTC CASSLTAPGRVPYEQYF
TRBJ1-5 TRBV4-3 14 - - TGCGCCAGCAGCCAAGATCGGGGGAATCAGCCCCAGCATTTT CASSQDRGNQPQHF
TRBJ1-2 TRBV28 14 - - TGTGCCAGCAGAGACGTAGAGAGGGTCTATGGCTACACCTTC CASRDVERVYGYTF
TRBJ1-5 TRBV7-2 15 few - TGTGCCAGCAGCCTATACAGTAATAGCAATCAGCCCCAGCATTTT CASSLYSNSNQPQHF
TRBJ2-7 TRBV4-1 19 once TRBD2 TGCGCCAGCAGCCTCAGGACTAGCGGGGGGGTCGTTGGGGACTACGAGCAGTACTTC CASSLRTSGGVVGDYEQYF